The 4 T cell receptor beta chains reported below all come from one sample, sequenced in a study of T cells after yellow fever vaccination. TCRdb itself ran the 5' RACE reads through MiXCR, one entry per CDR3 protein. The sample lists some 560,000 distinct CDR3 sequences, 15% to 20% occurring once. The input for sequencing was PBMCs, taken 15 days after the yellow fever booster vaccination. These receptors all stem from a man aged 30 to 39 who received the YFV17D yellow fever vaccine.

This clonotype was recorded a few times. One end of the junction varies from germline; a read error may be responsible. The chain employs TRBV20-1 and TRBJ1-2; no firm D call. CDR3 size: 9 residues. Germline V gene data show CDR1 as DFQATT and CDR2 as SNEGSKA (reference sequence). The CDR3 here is CSPKYGYTF. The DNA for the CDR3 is TGCAGCCCTAAGTATGGCTACACCTTC.

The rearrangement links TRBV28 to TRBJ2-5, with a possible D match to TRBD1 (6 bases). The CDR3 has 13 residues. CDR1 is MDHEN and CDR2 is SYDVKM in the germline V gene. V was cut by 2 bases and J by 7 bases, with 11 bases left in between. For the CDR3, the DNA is TGTGCCAGCAGTTTAGGGGACACCCGGACCCAGTACTTC. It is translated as CASSLGDTRTQYF.

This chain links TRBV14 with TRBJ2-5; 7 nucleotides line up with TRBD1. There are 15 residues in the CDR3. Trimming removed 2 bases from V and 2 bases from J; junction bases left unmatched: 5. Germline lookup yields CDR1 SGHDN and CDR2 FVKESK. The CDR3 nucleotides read TGTGCCAGCAGCCAAAGCCTGGGACAGCAAGAGACCCAGTACTTC. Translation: CASSQSLGQQETQYF.

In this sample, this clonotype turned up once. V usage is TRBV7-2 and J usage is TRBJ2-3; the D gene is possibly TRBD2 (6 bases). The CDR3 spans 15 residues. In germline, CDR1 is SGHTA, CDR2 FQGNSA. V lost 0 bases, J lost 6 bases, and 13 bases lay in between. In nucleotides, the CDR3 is TGTGCCAGCAGCTTAGCAAGGGAGGCGGGGGATACGCAGTATTTT. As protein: CASSLAREAGDTQYF.